These T cell receptor beta chains were read from a single sample in a study of blood T cells in healthy people across ages. TCRdb re-called the 5' RACE reads through MiXCR, storing one row per CDR3 protein. The sample has about 600,000 distinct CDR3 sequences; around half are singletons. Sequencing was carried out using blood. All receptors come from an elderly man in good health. Both conserved end residues are part of each CDR3. Each record gives: J gene, clone size, D gene, V gene, CDR3 protein, CDR3 DNA. The D gene is left open where the match is weak. For some rows the clone size is stated as once, few or many, or as a class when expanded; others skip it.

J: TRBJ2-7
size: once
D: -
V: TRBV15
CDR3: CATSRVNEQYF
DNA: TGTGCCACCAGCAGAGTAAACGAGCAGTACTTC

J: TRBJ2-5
size: many
D: TRBD1
V: TRBV6-6
CDR3: CASSPPDRGQETQYF
DNA: TGTGCCAGCAGCCCTCCGGACAGGGGACAAGAGACCCAGTACTTC

J: TRBJ2-7
size: few
D: -
V: TRBV28
CDR3: CASSSPPDGGSGVQYF
DNA: TGTGCCAGCAGTTCCCCCCCGGACGGGGGTTCAGGTGTCCAGTACTTC

J: TRBJ1-1
size: -
D: TRBD1
V: TRBV18
CDR3: CASSPTTGGTEAFF
DNA: TGTGCCAGCTCACCGACCACAGGGGGAACTGAAGCTTTCTTT

J: TRBJ2-5
size: few
D: TRBD1
V: TRBV28
CDR3: CASSLLSQRGQGKETQYF
DNA: TGTGCCAGCAGTTTGCTGAGTCAAAGGGGACAGGGTAAAGAGACCCAGTACTTC

J: TRBJ2-3
size: -
D: -
V: TRBV4-3
CDR3: CASSLQGRGSDTQYF
DNA: TGCGCCAGCAGCCTACAGGGGCGGGGATCAGATACGCAGTATTTT

J: TRBJ2-1
size: -
D: TRBD2
V: TRBV2
CDR3: CASSVAGRTYNEQFF
DNA: TGTGCCAGCAGTGTAGCGGGTCGAACCTACAATGAGCAGTTCTTC

J: TRBJ2-7
size: few
D: -
V: TRBV7-9
CDR3: CASSTYRAGTHEQYF
DNA: TGTGCCAGCAGCACCTACAGGGCCGGGACCCACGAGCAGTACTTC

J: TRBJ2-3
size: -
D: -
V: TRBV5-1
CDR3: CASSSRALGTDTQYF
DNA: TGCGCCAGCAGCTCACGAGCGCTGGGCACAGATACGCAGTATTTT

J: TRBJ2-5
size: few
D: -
V: TRBV6-2/TRBV6-3
CDR3: CASSDSRQEQYF
DNA: TGTGCCAGTTCGGACTCGCGTCAAGAGCAGTACTTC

J: TRBJ2-3
size: -
D: TRBD1
V: TRBV29-1
CDR3: CSVHAGTGGLDTQYF
DNA: TGCAGCGTTCACGCCGGGACAGGGGGCTTAGATACGCAGTATTTT

J: TRBJ1-1
size: many
D: -
V: TRBV6-5
CDR3: CASSYSRAPVFEAFF
DNA: TGTGCCAGCAGTTACTCGAGAGCGCCAGTCTTTGAAGCTTTCTTT

J: TRBJ2-6
size: -
D: -
V: TRBV12-3/TRBV12-4
CDR3: CASSHHSGANVLTF
DNA: TGTGCCAGCAGCCACCACTCTGGGGCCAACGTCCTGACTTTC

J: TRBJ1-2
size: -
D: TRBD1
V: TRBV6-5
CDR3: CASSYTLDREYGYTF
DNA: TGTGCCAGCAGTTACACCTTGGACAGGGAATATGGCTACACCTTC

J: TRBJ2-2
size: -
D: -
V: TRBV6-6
CDR3: CASSYSNRATGELFF
DNA: TGTGCCAGCAGTTACTCTAACAGGGCTACCGGGGAGCTGTTTTTT

J: TRBJ2-3
size: -
D: -
V: TRBV7-9
CDR3: CASSLAGGHPDTQYF
DNA: TGTGCCAGCAGCTTAGCGGGGGGTCATCCTGATACGCAGTATTTT

J: TRBJ2-3
size: many
D: TRBD2
V: TRBV6-6
CDR3: CASSLPTSGGANTQYF
DNA: TGTGCCAGCAGTCTCCCGACTAGCGGGGGGGCAAATACGCAGTATTTT

J: TRBJ2-6
size: -
D: TRBD1
V: TRBV6-2/TRBV6-3
CDR3: CASSHNTGAIRSGANVLTF
DNA: TGTGCCAGCAGTCACAATACAGGGGCGATACGCTCTGGGGCCAACGTCCTGACTTTC

J: TRBJ2-1
size: -
D: -
V: TRBV7-2
CDR3: CASSLSPTREQFF
DNA: TGTGCCAGCAGCTTAAGCCCGACCCGTGAGCAGTTCTTC

J: TRBJ1-1
size: -
D: -
V: TRBV13
CDR3: CASSKDRTEQAFF
DNA: TGTGCCAGCAGCAAAGACAGGACAGAACAAGCTTTCTTT

J: TRBJ2-2
size: -
D: -
V: TRBV3-1
CDR3: CASSQEGPGRTGELFF
DNA: TGTGCCAGCAGCCAAGAGGGGCCAGGGAGAACCGGGGAGCTGTTTTTT

J: TRBJ1-2
size: -
D: TRBD1
V: TRBV19
CDR3: CASSRTGTLLSGYTF
DNA: TGTGCCAGTAGTCGGACAGGGACCCTCCTTAGTGGCTACACCTTC

J: TRBJ2-1
size: few
D: TRBD1
V: TRBV4-3
CDR3: CASSQQQGYEQFF
DNA: TGCGCCAGCAGCCAACAACAGGGGTATGAGCAGTTCTTC

J: TRBJ2-7
size: -
D: -
V: TRBV28
CDR3: CASSLTPRGYEQYF
DNA: TGTGCCAGCAGTTTGACGCCCCGGGGCTACGAGCAGTACTTC

J: TRBJ2-7
size: -
D: TRBD2
V: TRBV5-6
CDR3: CASSRSSGPTYEQYF
DNA: TGTGCCAGCAGCCGATCTAGCGGCCCCACCTACGAGCAGTACTTC

J: TRBJ2-7
size: -
D: TRBD2
V: TRBV11-1
CDR3: CASSLTSNTDEQYF
DNA: TGTGCCAGCAGCTTGACTAGCAATACCGACGAGCAGTACTTC